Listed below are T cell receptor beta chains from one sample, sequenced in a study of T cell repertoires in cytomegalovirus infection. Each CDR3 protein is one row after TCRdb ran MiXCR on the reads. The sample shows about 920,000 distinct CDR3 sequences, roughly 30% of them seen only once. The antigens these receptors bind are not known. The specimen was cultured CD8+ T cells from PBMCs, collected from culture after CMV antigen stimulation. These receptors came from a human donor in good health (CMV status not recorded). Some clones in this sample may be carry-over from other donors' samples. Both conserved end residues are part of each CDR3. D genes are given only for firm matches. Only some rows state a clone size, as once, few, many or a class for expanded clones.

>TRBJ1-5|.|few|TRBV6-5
CASSYSSSTRNQPQHF
TGTGCCAGCAGTTACTCGAGCTCGACTAGGAATCAGCCCCAGCATTTT
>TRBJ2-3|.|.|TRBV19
CASSIEGADTQYF
TGTGCCAGTAGTATAGAAGGGGCAGATACGCAGTATTTT
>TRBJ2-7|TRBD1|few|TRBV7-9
CASSARDRASYEQYF
TGTGCCAGCAGCGCCCGGGACAGGGCCTCCTACGAGCAGTACTTC
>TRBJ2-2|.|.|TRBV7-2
CASSPRAPLGNTGELFF
TGTGCCAGCAGCCCCCGGGCCCCCCTAGGGAACACCGGGGAGCTGTTTTTT
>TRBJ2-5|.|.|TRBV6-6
CASSTRGKETQYF
TGTGCCAGCAGTACTCGGGGTAAAGAGACCCAGTACTTC
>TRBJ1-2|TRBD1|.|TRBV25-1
CASSESPRTGEEGYTF
TGTGCCAGCAGTGAATCTCCCAGGACAGGGGAGGAGGGCTACACCTTC
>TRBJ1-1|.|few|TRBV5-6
CASSLEAGSMNTEAFF
TGTGCCAGCAGCTTGGAAGCAGGGTCGATGAACACTGAAGCTTTCTTT
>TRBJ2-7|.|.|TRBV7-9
CASEQPYSYEQYF
TGTGCCAGCGAACAGCCCTACTCCTACGAGCAGTACTTC
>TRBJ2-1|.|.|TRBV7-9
CASSFAGGSPQDEQFF
TGTGCCAGCAGCTTTGCCGGCGGGTCCCCCCAGGATGAGCAGTTCTTC
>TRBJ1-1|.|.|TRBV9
CATTRAEAFF
TGTGCCACCACAAGGGCTGAAGCTTTCTTT
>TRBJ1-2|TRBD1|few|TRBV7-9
CASSSNRDRQNYGYTF
TGTGCCAGCAGCTCGAACCGGGACAGACAGAACTATGGCTACACCTTC
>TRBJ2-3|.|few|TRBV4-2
CASSQSWTNLNTQYF
TGTGCCAGCAGCCAATCTTGGACCAATTTGAATACGCAGTATTTT
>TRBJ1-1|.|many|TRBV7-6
CASSLAPPGQSSTEAFF
TGTGCCAGCAGCTTAGCTCCCCCGGGACAATCGTCCACTGAAGCTTTCTTT